These T cell receptor beta chains were read from a single sample in a study of T-cell reconstitution after alpha-beta-depleted transplantation in children. TCRdb re-called the PCR reads through MiXCR, storing one row per CDR3 protein. The table lists some 600,000 distinct CDR3 sequences, 10% to 15% of them singletons. The sample in question was PBMCs, mostly from graft donor cells, obtained 360 days after TCRalphabeta/CD19-depleted stem cell transplant. The receptors come from a male patient between 5 and 17 years old who had a stem cell transplant for acute myeloid leukemia, so the T cells may come from the graft donor. CDR3s include the opening cysteine and the closing phenylalanine or tryptophan. The D gene is left open where the match is weak. For some rows the clone size is stated as once, few or many, or as a class when expanded; others skip it.

j_call d_call v_call clone_size cdr3_aa cdr3_nt
TRBJ1-4 - TRBV5-1 many CASSPPTPDEKLFF TGCGCCAGCAGCCCTCCCACCCCTGATGAAAAACTGTTTTTT
TRBJ2-7 TRBD2 TRBV2 few CASMTSGRYEQYF TGTGCCAGCATGACTAGCGGGAGGTACGAGCAGTACTTC
TRBJ2-7 - TRBV25-1 - CASSEYPYEQYF TGTGCCAGCAGTGAATATCCCTACGAGCAGTACTTC
TRBJ2-7 TRBD2 TRBV4-3 - CASSQDRLAGGFNEQYF TGCGCCAGCAGCCAAGATAGGCTAGCGGGAGGCTTCAACGAGCAGTACTTC
TRBJ2-1 - TRBV6-2/TRBV6-3 few CASSLHFSGPYNEQFF TGTGCCAGCAGCCTCCATTTTTCGGGACCTTACAATGAGCAGTTCTTC
TRBJ2-1 - TRBV2 - CASGGNEQFF TGTGCCAGCGGGGGGAATGAGCAGTTCTTC
TRBJ2-7 TRBD2 TRBV9 few CASSKSPGLAGAYEQYF TGTGCCAGCAGCAAGTCCCCGGGACTAGCGGGTGCCTACGAGCAGTACTTC
TRBJ2-5 TRBD2 TRBV7-9 few CASSSPLMGLAGKETQYF TGTGCCAGCAGCTCCCCGTTGATGGGACTAGCGGGAAAAGAGACCCAGTACTTC
TRBJ2-5 TRBD1 TRBV5-1 many CASSRPTGGWETQYF TGCGCCAGCAGCAGACCTACAGGGGGCTGGGAGACCCAGTACTTC
TRBJ2-2 TRBD2 TRBV28 - CASSPPGLAGHTGELFF TGTGCCAGCAGCCCTCCTGGACTAGCGGGGCACACCGGGGAGCTGTTTTTT